This paragraph reports one TCR beta chain. Antigen unknown. A multiplex PCR was run with 60 Vbeta primers and 13 Jbeta primers. Clones were read by immunoSEQ multiplex PCR, and TCRdb kept only the in-frame ones, dropping some. The repertoire has about 160,000 clones, 75% of them found once; the top ten carry under 3%. This record belongs to a study of cytomegalovirus exposure and HLA in healthy donors. Notes on the study in general: Association of a missense DCLRE1C variant with TCR beta V- and J-gene trimming was reported in a later analysis. Some public TCRs appeared in many individuals, while most sequences were rare. Rates of TCR association differed by HLA locus in a later analysis, with DRB1 highest and HLA-C lowest.

Germline assignment: CDR1 LGHNT and CDR2 FRNRAP. CDR3 length: 16 residues. Trimming shortened V by 5 bases and J by 4 bases, and 17 bases separated the two germline ends. The origin of this receptor is a woman in her forties or fifties in good health and CMV-seropositive. The sample taken for sequencing was PBMCs. This chain joins TRBV12-5 and TRBJ2-2; D possibly corresponds to TRBD1 (5 bases). The CDR3 sequence: CASGTNTGWGTGELFF. As DNA, the CDR3 is TGTGCTAGTGGTACTAATACAGGTTGGGGCACCGGGGAGCTGTTTTTT.